This entry concerns a single TCR beta chain. Antigen specificity is unknown. The source of the sample is a study of radiotherapy plus CTLA-4 blockade in lung cancer. Study-level results: Tumor-derived TCR clones expanded in blood after radiotherapy plus ipilimumab.

Produced via immunoSEQ multiplex PCR; TCRdb's table is partial and in-frame only. The repertoire holds tens of thousands of clones, with more than 75% as singletons. It was focal radiation plus CTLA-4 blockade with ipilimumab that patients with chemo-refractory metastatic non-small-cell lung cancer received. The TCR originated in a human donor with non-small cell lung cancer who had a complete response to radiotherapy plus ipilimumab. The material sequenced was peripheral blood, taken from a patient treated with radiotherapy plus ipilimumab.

The CDR3 DNA follows: TGTGCCAGCAGCCCTCAGGACACCAATCAGCCCCAGCATTTT. Translating it yields CASSPQDTNQPQHF. The chain couples TRBV7-2 to TRBJ1-5; D is possibly TRBD1 (5 bases). The V gene's germline CDR1 is SGHTA and CDR2 FQGNSA. The CDR3 consists of 14 residues. With 5 bases removed from V and 3 bases from J, the gap between germline ends came to 11 bases.